The entry that follows covers one T cell receptor (beta chain) sequence. This clonotype occurred many times. No cognate antigen has been identified for it. Within one base of it there is no much larger clone, and no base qualities were kept. The TCR beta CDR3 regions were amplified from RNA transcripts. For the first round of RT-PCR on the TCR CDR3, the HTBI primer set was used together with the Qiagen OneStep RT-PCR kit. A second multiplex PCR round built the libraries, followed by size selection and purification. Sequencing of the libraries was done on an Illumina HiSeq2000 using paired-end 100 bp reads. The authors processed their data as follows. SOAPnuke was used to process the raw data, throwing out any read that contained adapters or uncalled bases, had a mean Phred below 15, or lacked an exact constant-primer or identifier match. High-quality paired reads were merged using COPE v1.2.5, and each unique nucleotide sequence was defined as a clonotype. MiTCR v1.1 was used to align the clonotypes against IMGT TRBV, TRBD and TRBJ reference segments. Analysis was restricted to V-J combinations with a frequency above 0.0001, which covered roughly 99% of repertoires. The TCS score was defined as the ratio of F50 (clonal expansion) to E x V (chaos), calculated using BLOSUM62-based TCRdist between CDR3 peptides within each V-J. Welch's t-statistics and random forest reduced 500 to 650 V-J features to roughly 13, which were used in a naive Bayes classifier (R e1071). Clones were called with MiXCR by TCRdb after fastp trimmed the public reads at Q25, and only in-frame beta chains were retained. Duplicate CDR3 protein sequences are folded into a single record with the most common DNA and genes. The V and J calls, along with clone size, are taken from TCRdb and not from the paper's own processing. The sample table shows around 250,000 distinct CDR3 sequences, and about 14% are seen once. Of the sample, approximately 12% is held by the ten largest clones.

Hyperthyroidism patients were newly diagnosed, with disease duration under 2 months, and aged 18 to 65 years. Patients with uncontrolled infections, other autoimmune diseases, pregnancy or lactation were excluded. Diagnoses were based on clinical symptoms, serum thyroxine and TRAb, thyroid ultrasound and orbital computed tomography. Blood from progressor patients was drawn when they were first diagnosed with hyperthyroidism, before any ophthalmopathy symptoms appeared. PBMCs were isolated from about 9 ml of fresh peripheral blood by Ficoll-Paque density gradient centrifugation. Progressor patients were initially diagnosed with Graves' hyperthyroidism and developed ophthalmopathy during follow-up. Total RNA was extracted using Trizol reagent, and RNA quality was assessed on an Agilent 2100 Bioanalyzer. Based on the germline V gene (reference sequence), the CDR1 and CDR2 sequences are GTSNPN and SVGIG. Including cysteine and phenylalanine, the CDR3 has 13 amino acids. Kept here is only the CDR3 DNA, which spans 39 bases and is read in frame from base 1. V and J lose 8 bases and 3 bases, and a span of 16 bases separates them.

These data come from a study of T cells in Graves' hyperthyroidism and ophthalmopathy (dated by TCRdb to about 2019). In the study overall: Peripheral blood samples were taken at initial diagnosis, before any treatment was given. A discovery cohort of about a hundred patients, 43 with Graves' ophthalmopathy and under 60 with stable Graves' hyperthyroidism, was used to find distinguishing TCR V-J signatures. Prospective prediction of ophthalmopathy was tested in an independent validation cohort consisting of some 20 hyperthyroidism patients and around 16 patients who later progressed to ophthalmopathy. For training and testing, the roughly 100 patients in the discovery cohort were randomly divided in a 7:3 ratio. Thyroid tissue and blood T-cell repertoires from six Graves' hyperthyroidism patients were also compared in the study. After sampling, hyperthyroidism patients received methimazole starting at 30 mg daily, and ophthalmopathy patients received high-dose intravenous methylprednisolone. The paper describes TCR Vbeta CDR3 sequencing of about 140 peripheral blood samples, made up of some 42 ophthalmopathy patients, 70 to 80 hyperthyroidism patients and 17 progressor patients.

What the study reported, not specific to this receptor: During validation, the model predicted progression to ophthalmopathy a median of approximately 6.5 months ahead of onset, with more than 55% sensitivity and around 73% specificity. Most expanded thyroid clonotypes (frequency above 0.001) were also detected in blood, a finding suggesting that blood repertoires may reflect thyroid immune responses. Ophthalmopathy was separated from stable hyperthyroidism by a 13 V-J signature model, with approximately 86% sensitivity and around 81% specificity obtained in cross-validation and 80%/75% obtained in testing. No statistical method was used to set the sample size in advance, and investigators knew the group allocation.

Recombination connected TRBV30 to TRBJ1-1; TRBD1 might be the D gene, on 6 matching bases. The specimen sequenced was blood. This receptor was obtained from a woman aged 40 to 49 with Graves' hyperthyroidism that later progressed to Graves' ophthalmopathy. The CDR3 amino acid sequence is: CALWGGQDTEAFF. In nucleotide form, the sequence is TGTGCCCTGTGGGGGGGCCAAGACACTGAAGCTTTCTTT. Where the CDR3 stops, the reference TRBV30 and TRBJ1-1 genes take over; the full variable domain is SQTIHQWPATLVQPVGSPLSLECTVEGTSNPNLYWYRQAAGRGLQLLFYSVGIGQISSEVPQNLSASRPQDRQFILSSKKLLLSDSGFYLCALWGGQDTEAFFGQGTRLTVV.